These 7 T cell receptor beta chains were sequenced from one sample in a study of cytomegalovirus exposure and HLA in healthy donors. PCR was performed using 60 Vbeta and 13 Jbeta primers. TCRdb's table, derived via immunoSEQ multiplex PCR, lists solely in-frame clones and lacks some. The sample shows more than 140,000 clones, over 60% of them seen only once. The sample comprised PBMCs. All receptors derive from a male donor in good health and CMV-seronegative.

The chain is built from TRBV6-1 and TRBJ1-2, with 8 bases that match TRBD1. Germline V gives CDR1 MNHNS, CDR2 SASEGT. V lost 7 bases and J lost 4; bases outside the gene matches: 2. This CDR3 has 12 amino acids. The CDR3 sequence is CASMGQVYGYTF. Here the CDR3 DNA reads TGTGCCAGCATGGGACAGGTCTATGGCTACACCTTC.

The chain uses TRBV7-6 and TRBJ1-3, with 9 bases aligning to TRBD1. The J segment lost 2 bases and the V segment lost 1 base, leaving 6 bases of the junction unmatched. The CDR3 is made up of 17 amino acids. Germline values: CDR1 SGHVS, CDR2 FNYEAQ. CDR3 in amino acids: CASSLVPDRGAGNTIYF. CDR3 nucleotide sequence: TGTGCCAGCAGCTTAGTCCCTGACAGGGGGGCTGGAAACACCATATATTTT. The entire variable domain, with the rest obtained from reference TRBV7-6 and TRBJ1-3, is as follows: GAGVSQSPRYKVTKRGQDVALRCDPISGHVSLYWYRQALGQGPEFLTYFNYEAQQDKSGLPNDRFSAERPEGSISTLTIQRTEQRDSAMYRCASSLVPDRGAGNTIYFGEGSWLTVV.

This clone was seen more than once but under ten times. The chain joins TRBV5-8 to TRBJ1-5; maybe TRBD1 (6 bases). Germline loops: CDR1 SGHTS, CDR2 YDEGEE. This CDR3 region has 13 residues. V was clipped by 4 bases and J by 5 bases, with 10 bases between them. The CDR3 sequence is CASSGQWDQPQHF. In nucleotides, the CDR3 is TGTGCCAGCAGCGGACAGTGGGATCAGCCCCAGCATTTT.

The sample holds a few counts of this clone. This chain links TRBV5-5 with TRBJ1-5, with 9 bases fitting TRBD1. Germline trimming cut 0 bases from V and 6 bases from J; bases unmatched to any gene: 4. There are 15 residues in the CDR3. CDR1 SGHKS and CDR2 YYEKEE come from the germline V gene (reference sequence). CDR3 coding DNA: TGTGCCAGCAGCTTGGCACAGGGGGCAAGTCAGCCCCAGCATTTT. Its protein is CASSLAQGASQPQHF.

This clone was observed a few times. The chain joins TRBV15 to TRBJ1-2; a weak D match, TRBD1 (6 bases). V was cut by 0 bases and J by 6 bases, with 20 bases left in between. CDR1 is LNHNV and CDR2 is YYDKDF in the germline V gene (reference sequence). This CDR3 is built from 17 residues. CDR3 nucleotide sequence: TGTGCCACCAGCAGAGAAGAAGGGGACACCCGGGAAGATGGCTACACCTTC. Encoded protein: CATSREEGDTREDGYTF.

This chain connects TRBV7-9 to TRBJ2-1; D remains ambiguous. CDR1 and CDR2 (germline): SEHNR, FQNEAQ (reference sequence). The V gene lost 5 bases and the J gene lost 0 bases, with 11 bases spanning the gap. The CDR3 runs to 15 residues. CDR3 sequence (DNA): TGTGCCAGCAGCGAGCAGCGAAGCTCCTACAATGAGCAGTTCTTC. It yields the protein CASSEQRSSYNEQFF. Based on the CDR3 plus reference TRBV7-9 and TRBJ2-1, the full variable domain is DTGVSQNPRHKITKRGQNVTFRCDPISEHNRLYWYRQTLGQGPEFLTYFQNEAQLEKSRLLSDRFSAERPKGSFSTLEIQRTEQGDSAMYLCASSEQRSSYNEQFFGPGTRLTVL.

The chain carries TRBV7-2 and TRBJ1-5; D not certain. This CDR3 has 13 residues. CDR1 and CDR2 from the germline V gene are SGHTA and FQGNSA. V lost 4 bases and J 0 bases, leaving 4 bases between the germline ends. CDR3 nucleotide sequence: TGTGCCAGCAGCTCCTTTAGCAATCAGCCCCAGCATTTT. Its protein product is CASSSFSNQPQHF. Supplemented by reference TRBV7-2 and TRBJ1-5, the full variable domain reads GAGVSQSPSNKVTEKGKDVELRCDPISGHTALYWYRQSLGQGLEFLIYFQGNSAPDKSGLPSDRFSAERTGGSVSTLTIQRTQQEDSAVYLCASSSFSNQPQHFGDGTRLSIL.